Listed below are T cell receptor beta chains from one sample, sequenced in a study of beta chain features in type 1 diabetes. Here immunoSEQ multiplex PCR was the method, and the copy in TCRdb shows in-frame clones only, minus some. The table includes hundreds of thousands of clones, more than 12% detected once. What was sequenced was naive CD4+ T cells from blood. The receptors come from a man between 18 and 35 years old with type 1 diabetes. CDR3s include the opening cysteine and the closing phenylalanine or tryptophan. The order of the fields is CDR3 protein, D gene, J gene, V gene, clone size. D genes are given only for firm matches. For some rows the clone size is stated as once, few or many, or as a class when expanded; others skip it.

CDR3aa: CASSLIGTSTLEQYF
d_gene: NA
j_gene: TRBJ2-7
v_gene: TRBV7-9
abundance: NA

CDR3aa: CAISEGGLRTGELFF
d_gene: NA
j_gene: TRBJ2-2
v_gene: TRBV10-3
abundance: few

CDR3aa: CASSEQGAFLNQPQHF
d_gene: TRBD1
j_gene: TRBJ1-5
v_gene: TRBV2
abundance: NA

CDR3aa: CASRINTEAFF
d_gene: NA
j_gene: TRBJ1-1
v_gene: TRBV6-5
abundance: NA

CDR3aa: CASSPQKHLAGAGVYGYTF
d_gene: NA
j_gene: TRBJ1-2
v_gene: TRBV7-8
abundance: few

CDR3aa: CASSLTLGRGPGNEQFF
d_gene: NA
j_gene: TRBJ2-1
v_gene: TRBV7-3
abundance: few

CDR3aa: CASSEPRQGSYNEQFF
d_gene: TRBD1
j_gene: TRBJ2-1
v_gene: TRBV25-1
abundance: few

CDR3aa: CASSLDRVAYEQYF
d_gene: TRBD1
j_gene: TRBJ2-7
v_gene: TRBV6-5
abundance: few

CDR3aa: CASSLGQGADTQYF
d_gene: TRBD1
j_gene: TRBJ2-3
v_gene: TRBV27
abundance: NA

CDR3aa: CASSLATALGYTF
d_gene: NA
j_gene: TRBJ1-2
v_gene: TRBV7-2
abundance: NA

CDR3aa: CASSFPRGGETQYF
d_gene: NA
j_gene: TRBJ2-5
v_gene: TRBV7-2
abundance: few

CDR3aa: CASSLVQSSGANVLTF
d_gene: NA
j_gene: TRBJ2-6
v_gene: TRBV5-5
abundance: few

CDR3aa: CASTSEAKETQYF
d_gene: NA
j_gene: TRBJ2-5
v_gene: TRBV5-1
abundance: NA

CDR3aa: CAWSVYGHPGSNQPQHF
d_gene: NA
j_gene: TRBJ1-5
v_gene: TRBV30
abundance: few

CDR3aa: CASSLQNSYEQYF
d_gene: NA
j_gene: TRBJ2-7
v_gene: TRBV27
abundance: NA

CDR3aa: CASSVGAGWEQYF
d_gene: NA
j_gene: TRBJ2-7
v_gene: TRBV9
abundance: NA

CDR3aa: CASSPPGGSSYNEQFF
d_gene: NA
j_gene: TRBJ2-1
v_gene: TRBV18
abundance: few

CDR3aa: CASRYNSGTHLPNEQFF
d_gene: NA
j_gene: TRBJ2-1
v_gene: TRBV7-2
abundance: NA

CDR3aa: CAWSPINYGYTF
d_gene: NA
j_gene: TRBJ1-2
v_gene: TRBV30
abundance: few

CDR3aa: CASSPGENEQFF
d_gene: NA
j_gene: TRBJ2-1
v_gene: TRBV18
abundance: few

CDR3aa: CASSQEDRGAYEQYF
d_gene: TRBD1
j_gene: TRBJ2-7
v_gene: TRBV4-2
abundance: NA

CDR3aa: CASSPTPLDTEAFF
d_gene: NA
j_gene: TRBJ1-1
v_gene: TRBV7-9
abundance: NA

CDR3aa: CASSPTALAGESYEQYF
d_gene: TRBD2
j_gene: TRBJ2-7
v_gene: TRBV13
abundance: few

CDR3aa: CASSQDRPPGGEQYF
d_gene: NA
j_gene: TRBJ2-7
v_gene: TRBV14
abundance: NA

CDR3aa: CASGGVTGNTIYF
d_gene: NA
j_gene: TRBJ1-3
v_gene: TRBV2
abundance: few

CDR3aa: CASAKGRGLGETQYF
d_gene: TRBD1
j_gene: TRBJ2-5
v_gene: TRBV11-2
abundance: NA

CDR3aa: CASTLGETQYF
d_gene: NA
j_gene: TRBJ2-5
v_gene: TRBV7-2
abundance: NA

CDR3aa: CASVDWPTYGYTF
d_gene: NA
j_gene: TRBJ1-2
v_gene: TRBV19
abundance: NA

CDR3aa: CASSPPGTSGTDTQYF
d_gene: TRBD2
j_gene: TRBJ2-3
v_gene: TRBV5-1
abundance: NA

CDR3aa: CATSYSGANVLTF
d_gene: NA
j_gene: TRBJ2-6
v_gene: TRBV6-5
abundance: NA

CDR3aa: CASSLPGRLNTEAFF
d_gene: NA
j_gene: TRBJ1-1
v_gene: TRBV27
abundance: NA

CDR3aa: CASSPPYSNQPQHF
d_gene: NA
j_gene: TRBJ1-5
v_gene: TRBV18
abundance: NA

CDR3aa: CASSFGGDTQYF
d_gene: NA
j_gene: TRBJ2-3
v_gene: TRBV7-3
abundance: few

CDR3aa: CASSFYGRNQPQHF
d_gene: NA
j_gene: TRBJ1-5
v_gene: TRBV7-9
abundance: few

CDR3aa: CASSLTGTSGGYQETQYF
d_gene: TRBD2
j_gene: TRBJ2-5
v_gene: TRBV7-3
abundance: few

CDR3aa: CASSQGQGQGSPLHF
d_gene: TRBD1
j_gene: TRBJ1-6
v_gene: TRBV4-2
abundance: NA

CDR3aa: CASSVGGTGLAPYEQYF
d_gene: TRBD2
j_gene: TRBJ2-7
v_gene: TRBV9
abundance: NA

CDR3aa: CSVVPGRAFYEQYF
d_gene: TRBD2
j_gene: TRBJ2-7
v_gene: TRBV29-1
abundance: NA

CDR3aa: CAWSRLASSTDTQYF
d_gene: TRBD2
j_gene: TRBJ2-3
v_gene: TRBV30
abundance: NA

CDR3aa: CATSRSRGPGYGYTF
d_gene: TRBD1
j_gene: TRBJ1-2
v_gene: TRBV15
abundance: NA

CDR3aa: CASSLGGGDTDTQYF
d_gene: TRBD2
j_gene: TRBJ2-3
v_gene: TRBV28
abundance: NA

CDR3aa: CASSERTSYNEQFF
d_gene: NA
j_gene: TRBJ2-1
v_gene: TRBV2
abundance: few

CDR3aa: CATTAGGPDTQYF
d_gene: TRBD2
j_gene: TRBJ2-3
v_gene: TRBV19
abundance: few

CDR3aa: CSVRDSQETQYF
d_gene: TRBD1
j_gene: TRBJ2-5
v_gene: TRBV29-1
abundance: NA

CDR3aa: CASSQETQYF
d_gene: NA
j_gene: TRBJ2-5
v_gene: TRBV7-9
abundance: many

CDR3aa: CASSPRGGRGNTEAFF
d_gene: NA
j_gene: TRBJ1-1
v_gene: TRBV18
abundance: few

CDR3aa: CASSLGVPAGGQDTQYF
d_gene: TRBD2
j_gene: TRBJ2-3
v_gene: TRBV7-6
abundance: NA

CDR3aa: CSAGEVYEQYF
d_gene: NA
j_gene: TRBJ2-7
v_gene: TRBV20-1
abundance: NA

CDR3aa: CAWSPTSASKVF
d_gene: TRBD2
j_gene: TRBJ2-1
v_gene: TRBV30
abundance: NA

CDR3aa: CASSQGGRGGELFF
d_gene: NA
j_gene: TRBJ2-2
v_gene: TRBV4-3
abundance: NA

CDR3aa: CASSSDGNYGYTF
d_gene: NA
j_gene: TRBJ1-2
v_gene: TRBV7-9
abundance: NA

CDR3aa: CASSPRRLGGPHEQYF
d_gene: NA
j_gene: TRBJ2-7
v_gene: TRBV9
abundance: NA

CDR3aa: CASRTGALSLYEQFF
d_gene: NA
j_gene: TRBJ2-1
v_gene: TRBV19
abundance: few

CDR3aa: CASSSRDREAYNEQFF
d_gene: TRBD1
j_gene: TRBJ2-1
v_gene: TRBV9
abundance: few

CDR3aa: CAWASGRMNTEAFF
d_gene: NA
j_gene: TRBJ1-1
v_gene: TRBV30
abundance: few

CDR3aa: CAWSGGTGGIYEQYF
d_gene: TRBD1
j_gene: TRBJ2-7
v_gene: TRBV30
abundance: NA

CDR3aa: CASSQGRQGSGNTIYF
d_gene: TRBD1
j_gene: TRBJ1-3
v_gene: TRBV4-2
abundance: NA

CDR3aa: CASGSRLPNYGYTF
d_gene: NA
j_gene: TRBJ1-2
v_gene: TRBV28
abundance: few

CDR3aa: CASSQFYGYTF
d_gene: NA
j_gene: TRBJ1-2
v_gene: TRBV2
abundance: NA